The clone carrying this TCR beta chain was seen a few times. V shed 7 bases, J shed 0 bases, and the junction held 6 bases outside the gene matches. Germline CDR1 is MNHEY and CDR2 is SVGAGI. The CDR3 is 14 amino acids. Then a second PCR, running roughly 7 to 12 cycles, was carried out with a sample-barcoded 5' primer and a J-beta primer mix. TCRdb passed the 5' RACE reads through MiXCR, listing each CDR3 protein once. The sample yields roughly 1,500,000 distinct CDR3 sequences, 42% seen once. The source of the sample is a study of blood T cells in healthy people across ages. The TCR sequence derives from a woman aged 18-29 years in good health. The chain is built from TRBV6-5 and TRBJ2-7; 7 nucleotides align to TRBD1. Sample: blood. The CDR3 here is CASTSDRSSYEQYF. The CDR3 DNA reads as TGTGCCAGCACCTCGGACAGGAGCTCCTACGAGCAGTACTTC.